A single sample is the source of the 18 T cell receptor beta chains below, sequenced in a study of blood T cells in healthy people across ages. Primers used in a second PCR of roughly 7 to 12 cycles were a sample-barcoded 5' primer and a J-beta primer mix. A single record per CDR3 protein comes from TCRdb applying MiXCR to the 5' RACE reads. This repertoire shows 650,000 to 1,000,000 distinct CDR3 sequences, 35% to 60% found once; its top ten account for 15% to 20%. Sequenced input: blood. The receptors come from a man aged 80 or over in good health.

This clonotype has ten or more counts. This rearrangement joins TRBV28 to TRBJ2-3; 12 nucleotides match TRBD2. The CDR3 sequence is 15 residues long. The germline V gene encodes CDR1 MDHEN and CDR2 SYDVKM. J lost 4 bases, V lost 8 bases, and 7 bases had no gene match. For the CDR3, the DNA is TGTGCCAGCGGAATCCTAGCGGGAGGGGCAGATACGCAGTATTTT. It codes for CASGILAGGADTQYF.

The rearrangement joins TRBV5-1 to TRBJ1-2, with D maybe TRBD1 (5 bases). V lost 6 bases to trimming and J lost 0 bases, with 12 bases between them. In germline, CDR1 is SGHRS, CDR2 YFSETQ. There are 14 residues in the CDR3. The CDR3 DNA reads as TGCGCCAGCACGGGGACCGTAACTAACTATGGCTACACCTTC. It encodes CASTGTVTNYGYTF.

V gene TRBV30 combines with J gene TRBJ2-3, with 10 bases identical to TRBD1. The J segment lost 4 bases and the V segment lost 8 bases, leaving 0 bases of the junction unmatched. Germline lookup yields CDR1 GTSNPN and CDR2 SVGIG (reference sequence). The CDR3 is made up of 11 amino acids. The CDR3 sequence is CAGTGADTQYF. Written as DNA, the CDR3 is TGTGCCGGGACAGGGGCAGATACGCAGTATTTT.

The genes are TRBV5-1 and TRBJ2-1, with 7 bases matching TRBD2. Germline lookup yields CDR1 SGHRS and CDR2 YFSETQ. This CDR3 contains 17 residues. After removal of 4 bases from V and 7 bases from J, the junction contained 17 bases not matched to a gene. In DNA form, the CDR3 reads TGCGCCAGCAGCCGAAATGTTGCGGGGAGGGTGAGTAATGAGCAGTTCTTC. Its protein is CASSRNVAGRVSNEQFF.

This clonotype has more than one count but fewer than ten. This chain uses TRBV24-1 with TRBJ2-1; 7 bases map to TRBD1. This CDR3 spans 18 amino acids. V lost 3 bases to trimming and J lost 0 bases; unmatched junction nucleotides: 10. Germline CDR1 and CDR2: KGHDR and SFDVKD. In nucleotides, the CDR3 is TGTGCCACCAGTGATCCCTTCGGGACAGAAAGCTCCTACAATGAGCAGTTCTTC. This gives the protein CATSDPFGTESSYNEQFF.

CDR3 residues: CASSRLQQSGGETQYF. In DNA form, the CDR3 reads TGTGCCAGCTCACGACTCCAGCAATCAGGGGGAGAGACCCAGTACTTC. V and J are TRBV18 and TRBJ2-5; 7 nucleotides agree with TRBD1. V lost 4 bases to trimming and J lost 4 bases; unmatched junction nucleotides: 12. The V gene's germline CDR1 is KGHSH and CDR2 LQKENI. This CDR3 region has 16 residues.

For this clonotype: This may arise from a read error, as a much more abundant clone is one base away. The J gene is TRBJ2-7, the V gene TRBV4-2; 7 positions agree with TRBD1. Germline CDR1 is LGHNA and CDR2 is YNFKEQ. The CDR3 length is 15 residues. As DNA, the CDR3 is TGTGCCGGCAGCCAAGTCTGGGACAGTTCCTACGAGCAGTACTTC. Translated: CAGSQVWDSSYEQYF.

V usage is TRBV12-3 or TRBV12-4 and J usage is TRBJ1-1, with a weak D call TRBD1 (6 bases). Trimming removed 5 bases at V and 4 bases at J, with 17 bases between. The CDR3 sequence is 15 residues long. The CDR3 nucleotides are TGTGCCAGCAGTCCGTGGGGGGGCGAAGGCACTGAAGCTTTCTTT. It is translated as CASSPWGGEGTEAFF.

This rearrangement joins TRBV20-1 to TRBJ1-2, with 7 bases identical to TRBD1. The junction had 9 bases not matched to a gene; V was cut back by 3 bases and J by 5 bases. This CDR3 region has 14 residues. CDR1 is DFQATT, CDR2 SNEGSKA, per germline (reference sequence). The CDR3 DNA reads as TGCAGTGCTAGTCCAAGGGGGACAGCTTATGGCTACACCTTC. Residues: CSASPRGTAYGYTF.

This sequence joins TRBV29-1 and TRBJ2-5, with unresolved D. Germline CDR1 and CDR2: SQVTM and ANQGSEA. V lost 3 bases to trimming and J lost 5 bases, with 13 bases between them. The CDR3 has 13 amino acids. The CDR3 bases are TGCAGCGTTGAGGAATCCGTAGGGGAGACCCAGTACTTC. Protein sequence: CSVEESVGETQYF. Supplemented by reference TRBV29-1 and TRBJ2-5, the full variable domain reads SAVISQKPSRDICQRGTSLTIQCQVDSQVTMMFWYRQQPGQSLTLIATANQGSEATYESGFVIDKFPISRPNLTFSTLTVSNMSPEDSSIYLCSVEESVGETQYFGPGTRLLVL.

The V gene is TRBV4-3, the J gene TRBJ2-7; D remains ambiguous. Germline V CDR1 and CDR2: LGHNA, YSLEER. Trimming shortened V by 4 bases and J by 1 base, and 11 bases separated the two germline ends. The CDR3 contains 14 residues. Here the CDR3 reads CASSPTVLSYEQYF. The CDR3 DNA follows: TGCGCCAGCAGCCCCACGGTTTTATCCTACGAGCAGTACTTC.

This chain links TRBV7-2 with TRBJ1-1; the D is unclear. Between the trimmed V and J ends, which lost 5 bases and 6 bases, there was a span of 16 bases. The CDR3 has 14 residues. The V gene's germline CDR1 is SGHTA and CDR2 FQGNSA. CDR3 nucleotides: TGTGCCAGCAGCCCGACCCTATCGGTACCTGAAGCTTTCTTT. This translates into CASSPTLSVPEAFF.

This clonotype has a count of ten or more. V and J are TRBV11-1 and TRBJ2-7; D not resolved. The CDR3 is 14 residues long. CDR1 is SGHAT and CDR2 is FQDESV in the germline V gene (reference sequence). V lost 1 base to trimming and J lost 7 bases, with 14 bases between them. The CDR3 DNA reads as TGTGCCAGCAGCTTAGACCAGAAGAGACAAGAGCAGTACTTC. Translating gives CASSLDQKRQEQYF. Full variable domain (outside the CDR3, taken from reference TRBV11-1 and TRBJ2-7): EAEVAQSPRYKITEKSQAVAFWCDPISGHATLYWYRQILGQGPELLVQFQDESVVDDSQLPKDRFSAERLKGVDSTLKIQPAELGDSAMYLCASSLDQKRQEQYFGPGTRLTVT.

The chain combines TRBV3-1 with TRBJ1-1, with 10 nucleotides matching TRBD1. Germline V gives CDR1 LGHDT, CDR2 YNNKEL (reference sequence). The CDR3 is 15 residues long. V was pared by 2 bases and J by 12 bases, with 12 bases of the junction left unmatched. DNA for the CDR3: TGTGCCAGCAGCCAAACGGGGGGACAGGGGCTTTGGTCTTTCTTT. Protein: CASSQTGGQGLWSFF.

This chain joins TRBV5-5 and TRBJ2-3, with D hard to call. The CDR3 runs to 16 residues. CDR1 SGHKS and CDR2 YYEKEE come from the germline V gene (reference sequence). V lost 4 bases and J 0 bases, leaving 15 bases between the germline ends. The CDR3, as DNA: TGTGCCAGCAGCAAAGATTACTCCCCTAGCACAGATACGCAGTATTTT. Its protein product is CASSKDYSPSTDTQYF.

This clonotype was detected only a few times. The CDR3 sequence: CASSLDTSPYYEQYF. CDR3 nucleotide sequence: TGTGCCAGCAGCTTAGATACTTCACCCTACTACGAGCAGTACTTC. The genes are TRBV7-2 and TRBJ2-7; no firm D call. CDR1 and CDR2 from the germline V gene are SGHTA and FQGNSA. V lost 1 base to trimming and J lost 3 bases, with 13 bases between them. The CDR3 totals 15 residues.

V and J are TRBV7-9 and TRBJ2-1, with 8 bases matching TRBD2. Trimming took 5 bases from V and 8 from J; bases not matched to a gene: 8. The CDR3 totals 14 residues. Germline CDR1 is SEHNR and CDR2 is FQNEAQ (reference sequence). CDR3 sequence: CASSVPGLVDEQFF. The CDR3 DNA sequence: TGTGCCAGCAGCGTGCCGGGACTAGTGGATGAGCAGTTCTTC.

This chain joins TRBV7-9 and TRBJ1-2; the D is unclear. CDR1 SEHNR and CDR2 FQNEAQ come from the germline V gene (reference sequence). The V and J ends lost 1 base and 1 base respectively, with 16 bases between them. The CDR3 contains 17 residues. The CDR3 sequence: CASSLVVTESGNYGYTF. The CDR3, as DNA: TGTGCCAGCAGCTTAGTGGTGACGGAGAGTGGTAACTATGGCTACACCTTC.